This T cell receptor (beta chain) was sequenced in a study of blood T cell repertoires in COVID-19. Original handling: Counts of nucleated cells, estimated from reference gene primer amplification, were obtained. Using immunoSEQ multiplex PCR, the repertoire was profiled, and TCRdb retains in-frame clones only, with some absent. V, J and clone size are those of that table, while D and trimming were read from the DNA. The table records 130,000 to 150,000 clones, roughly four fifths of them present only once. V lost 4 bases and J 0 bases, leaving 16 bases between the germline ends. CDR1 SGHTA and CDR2 FQGNSA come from the germline V gene. CDR3 length: 17 amino acids. With regard to this clone: Other nucleotide sequences in the sample specify the same CDR3.

Sequencing was performed on peripheral blood. This TCR came from a human donor with acute or convalescent COVID-19. The donor label of this sample is uncertain. The chain recombines TRBV7-2 with TRBJ1-5; D is possibly TRBD1 (6 bases). CDR3 coding DNA: TGTGCCAGCAGCTCAAGATCAGGGGTCTATAGCAATCAGCCCCAGCATTTT. The encoded protein is CASSSRSGVYSNQPQHF.